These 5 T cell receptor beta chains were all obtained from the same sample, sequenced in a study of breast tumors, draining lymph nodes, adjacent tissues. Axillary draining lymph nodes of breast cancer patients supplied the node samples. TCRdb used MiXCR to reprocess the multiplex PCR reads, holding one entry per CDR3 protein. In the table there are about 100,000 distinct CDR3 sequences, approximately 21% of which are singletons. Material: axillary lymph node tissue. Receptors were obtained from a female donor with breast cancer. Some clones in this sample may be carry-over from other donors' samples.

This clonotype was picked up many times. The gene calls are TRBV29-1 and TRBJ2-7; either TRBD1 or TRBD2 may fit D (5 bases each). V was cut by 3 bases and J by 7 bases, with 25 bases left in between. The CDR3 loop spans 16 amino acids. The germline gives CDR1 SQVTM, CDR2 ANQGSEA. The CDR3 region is CSVEGDVRGRYGEQYF. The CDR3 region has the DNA TGCAGCGTTGAGGGGGATGTCCGGGGCAGGTACGGGGAGCAGTACTTC.

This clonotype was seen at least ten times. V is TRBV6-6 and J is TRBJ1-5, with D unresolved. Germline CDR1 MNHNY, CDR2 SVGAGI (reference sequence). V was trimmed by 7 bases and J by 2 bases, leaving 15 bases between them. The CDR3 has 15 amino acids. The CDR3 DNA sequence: TGTGCCAGCATCTCCGGGTGGGGTGGCAATCAGCCCCAGCATTTT. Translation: CASISGWGGNQPQHF.

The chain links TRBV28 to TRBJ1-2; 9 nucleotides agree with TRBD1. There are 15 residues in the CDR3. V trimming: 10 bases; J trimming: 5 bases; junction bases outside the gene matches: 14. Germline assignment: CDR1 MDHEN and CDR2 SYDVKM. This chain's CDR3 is CATATGGHGLYGYTF. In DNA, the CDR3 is TGTGCCACCGCGACAGGGGGGCACGGACTTTATGGCTACACCTTC.

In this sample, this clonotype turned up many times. The CDR3, as DNA: TGTGCCAGCAGCTTGAATTTGGGGGATACGCAGTATTTT. As protein: CASSLNLGDTQYF. This rearrangement joins TRBV5-8 to TRBJ2-3, with D uncertain. The CDR3 length is 13 residues. The V gene's germline CDR1 is SGHTS and CDR2 YDEGEE. V dropped 1 base and J dropped 6 bases, with 9 bases sitting between them. The full variable domain, with the rest looked up from reference TRBV5-8 and TRBJ2-3, is EAGVTQSPTHLIKTRGQQATLRCSPISGHTSVYWYQQALGLGLQFLLWYDEGEERNRGNFPPRFSGRQFPNYSSELNVNALELEDSALYLCASSLNLGDTQYFGPGTRLTVL.

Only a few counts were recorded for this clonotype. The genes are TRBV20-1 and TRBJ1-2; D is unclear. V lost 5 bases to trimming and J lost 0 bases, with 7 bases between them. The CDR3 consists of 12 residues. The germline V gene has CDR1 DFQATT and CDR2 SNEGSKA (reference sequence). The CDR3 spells CSARPTNYGYTF. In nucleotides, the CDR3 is TGCAGTGCTCGGCCTACTAACTATGGCTACACCTTC.